Below, one T cell receptor (beta chain) is given with its context. Germline assignment: CDR1 ENHRY and CDR2 SYGVKD. There are 17 residues in the CDR3. Losses at the gene ends were 1 base for V and 1 base for J; bases not matched to a gene: 7. PCR was performed a second time for roughly 7 to 11 cycles using a sample-barcoded 5' primer and a J-beta primer mix. TCRdb called the 5' RACE reads again in MiXCR, with one record for every CDR3 protein. The table has roughly 500,000 distinct CDR3 sequences, around 24% seen once. The data were obtained in a study of blood T cells in healthy people across ages. Another study also made use of these data, one on T cells of mothers and their children.

The source of this sequence is a boy between 10 and 17 years old in good health. The sequenced material came from blood. J is TRBJ2-4 and V is TRBV10-3, with 7 bases fitting TRBD1. The CDR3 protein is CAISEFGTALAKNIQYF. CDR3 DNA sequence: TGTGCCATCAGTGAGTTCGGGACAGCCTTGGCCAAAAACATTCAGTACTTC.